The 13 T cell receptor beta chains below were found in one sample sequenced in a study of neoadjuvant anti-PD-1 for oral cavity cancer. Indicated time point: after neoadjuvant nivolumab, at surgical resection. Only in-frame clones appear in the TCRdb table, and some are missing; sequencing was by immunoSEQ multiplex PCR. The sample holds 68,000 or so clones, about 88% seen once. Sequencing used PBMCs, obtained after nivolumab (anti-PD-1) treatment. These receptors came from a person between 35 and 79 years old with oral cavity squamous cell carcinoma.

The J gene is TRBJ1-1, the V gene TRBV5-1, with a possible D match to TRBD1 (5 bases). Trimming removed 0 bases at V and 6 bases at J, with 12 bases between. There are 14 residues in the CDR3. In germline, CDR1 is SGHRS, CDR2 YFSETQ. The chain's CDR3 is CASSLVAGYAEAFF. Written as DNA, the CDR3 is TGCGCCAGCAGCTTGGTAGCAGGGTATGCTGAAGCTTTCTTT.

The chain combines TRBV7-3 with TRBJ1-5; D possibly corresponds to TRBD1 (5 bases). The CDR3 length is 16 residues. The germline V gene encodes CDR1 SGHTA and CDR2 FQGTGA. The V and J ends lost 3 bases and 0 bases respectively, with 12 bases between them. The CDR3 region is CASSLRRVYSNQPQHF. The DNA of the CDR3 is TGTGCCAGCAGCTTGCGCAGGGTATATAGCAATCAGCCCCAGCATTTT.

V gene TRBV5-1 combines with J gene TRBJ2-7, with TRBD1 identical over 8 bases. CDR1 and CDR2 from the germline V gene are SGHRS and YFSETQ. V lost 5 bases to trimming and J lost 0 bases; unmatched junction nucleotides: 4. The length of the CDR3 is 14 residues. CDR3: CASRAGQVSYEQYF. CDR3 nucleotides: TGCGCCAGCAGGGCGGGACAGGTCTCCTACGAGCAGTACTTC.

This clone has a single count. The CDR3 spells CASSPTSGIVIEQYF. For the CDR3, the DNA is TGTGCCAGCAGCCCCACTAGCGGGATTGTGATCGAGCAGTACTTC. The chain joins TRBV7-9 to TRBJ2-7; 10 nucleotides align to TRBD2. The junction had 10 bases not matched to a gene; V was cut back by 5 bases and J by 6 bases. This CDR3 contains 15 residues. Per the germline V gene, CDR1 is SEHNR and CDR2 is FQNEAQ (reference sequence). Based on the CDR3 plus reference TRBV7-9 and TRBJ2-7, the full variable domain is DTGVSQNPRHKITKRGQNVTFRCDPISEHNRLYWYRQTLGQGPEFLTYFQNEAQLEKSRLLSDRFSAERPKGSFSTLEIQRTEQGDSAMYLCASSPTSGIVIEQYFGPGTRLTVT.

The V and J genes are TRBV7-2 and TRBJ2-3; 15 bases align to TRBD2. The CDR3 has 16 residues. V was clipped by 0 bases and J by 6 bases; unmatched bases: 1. Germline-derived CDR1 and CDR2 are SGHTA and FQGNSA. CDR3 coding DNA: TGTGCCAGCAGCTTAGCCGGGACTAGCGGGAGGGATACGCAGTATTTT. This translates into CASSLAGTSGRDTQYF.

Here the CDR3 reads CASSVQRDGNGELFF. CDR3 in DNA: TGTGCCAGCAGCGTACAGCGGGACGGCAACGGGGAGCTGTTTTTT. This rearrangement joins TRBV9 to TRBJ2-2; TRBD2 agrees at 7 bases. Germline V gene data show CDR1 as SGDLS and CDR2 as YYNGEE. The CDR3 runs 15 residues. The V segment lost 1 base and the J segment 7 bases; nucleotides outside the gene matches: 7. Full variable domain (rest looked up from reference TRBV9 and TRBJ2-2): DSGVTQTPKHLITATGQRVTLRCSPRSGDLSVYWYQQSLDQGLQFLIQYYNGEERAKGNILERFSAQQFPDLHSELNLSSLELGDSALYFCASSVQRDGNGELFFGEGSRLTVL.

The gene calls are TRBV7-8 and TRBJ2-1, with 7 positions matching TRBD2. Germline CDR1 reads SGHVS; CDR2 reads FQNEAQ. The V and J ends lost 5 bases and 6 bases, in that order; junction bases with no gene match: 10. This CDR3 has 15 residues. The chain's CDR3 is CASSLGGGPSNEQFF. For the CDR3, the DNA is TGTGCCAGCAGCCTGGGGGGAGGGCCGTCCAATGAGCAGTTCTTC.

This chain links TRBV11-3 with TRBJ2-5, with 10 bases identical to TRBD1. The CDR3 length is 15 residues. CDR1 and CDR2 from the germline V gene are SGHNT and YENEEA. The V segment lost 5 bases and the J segment 2 bases; nucleotides outside the gene matches: 5. The CDR3 sequence is CASSAGTGDQETQYF. In DNA, the CDR3 is TGTGCCAGCAGCGCCGGGACAGGGGATCAAGAGACCCAGTACTTC. The full variable domain, rest sourced from reference TRBV11-3 and TRBJ2-5, is EAGVVQSPRYKIIEKKQPVAFWCNPISGHNTLYWYLQNLGQGPELLIRYENEEAVDDSQLPKDRFSAERLKGVDSTLKIQPAELGDSAVYLCASSAGTGDQETQYFGPGTRLLVL.

This clone was counted once. The chain employs TRBV7-6 and TRBJ2-3, with D perhaps TRBD2 (7 bases). Per the germline V gene, CDR1 is SGHVS and CDR2 is FNYEAQ. The CDR3 spans 16 residues. Trimming took off 4 bases at V and 0 bases at J, with 14 bases between the two ends. CDR3 residues: CASSSEGGISTDTQYF. The CDR3 DNA reads TGTGCCAGCAGCTCCGAGGGGGGGATAAGCACAGATACGCAGTATTTT. The full variable domain, with the rest looked up from reference TRBV7-6 and TRBJ2-3, is GAGVSQSPRYKVTKRGQDVALRCDPISGHVSLYWYRQALGQGPEFLTYFNYEAQQDKSGLPNDRFSAERPEGSISTLTIQRTEQRDSAMYRCASSSEGGISTDTQYFGPGTRLTVL.

CDR3 coding DNA: TGTGCCAGCACCAGCAGCTTGAACACTGAAGCTTTCTTT. It specifies CASTSSLNTEAFF. The chain recombines TRBV28 with TRBJ1-1; D call uncertain. This CDR3 spans 13 amino acids. The germline CDR1 and CDR2 sequences are MDHEN and SYDVKM. The V gene lost 7 bases and the J gene lost 0 bases, with 9 bases spanning the gap.

The chain links TRBV30 to TRBJ1-2; TRBD1 aligns across 10 bases. CDR3 size: 15 residues. V dropped 1 base and J dropped 7; count of bases not matched to a gene: 9. Germline V gene lookup returns CDR1 GTSNPN and CDR2 SVGIG (reference sequence). The CDR3 nucleotides read TGTGCCTGGAGTGAGAGGTGGACAGGGGGTAGTGGCTACACCTTC. Its protein product is CAWSERWTGGSGYTF.

The chain uses TRBV30 and TRBJ1-5; D is uncertain. Per germline, CDR1 GTSNPN and CDR2 SVGIG (reference sequence). V lost 0 bases to trimming and J lost 0 bases, with 3 bases between them. The CDR3 sequence is 13 residues long. CDR3 DNA: TGTGCCTGGAGTGTAGATAGCAATCAGCCCCAGCATTTT. It yields the protein CAWSVDSNQPQHF.

The chain links TRBV6-5 to TRBJ1-5; D unresolved. The CDR3 length is 13 residues. V was trimmed by 1 base and J by 0 bases, leaving 1 base between them. Per the germline V gene, CDR1 is MNHEY and CDR2 is SVGAGI. Written as DNA, the CDR3 is TGTGCCAGCAGTTACTATAGCAATCAGCCCCAGCATTTT. Amino acids: CASSYYSNQPQHF.